The clone carrying this TCR beta chain was seen more than once but under ten times. From the reads, TCRdb called clonotypes with MiXCR, one entry per CDR3 protein. The sample lists 250,000 or so distinct CDR3 sequences, around 26% occurring once. Trimming shortened V by 3 bases and J by 8 bases, and 22 bases separated the two germline ends. The germline gives CDR1 MNHEY, CDR2 SMNVEV (reference sequence). The length of the CDR3 is 17 residues. The data are from a study of kidney transplant recipient with SARS-CoV-2 infection. The chain couples TRBV27 to TRBJ1-4, with D perhaps TRBD1 (6 bases). The sequence was obtained from a male patient between 25 and 39 years old who had COVID-19 and was a kidney transplant recipient. Some T cells may arise from the graft donor. The material was a blood sample, obtained at baseline and on day 111 from a kidney transplant recipient. The CDR3 nucleotides are TGTGCCAGCAGTTTTTCACGGGGGCCCCGGGCTTGGGAAAAACTGTTTTTT. This encodes CASSFSRGPRAWEKLFF.